This TCR beta chain was recovered during a study of a mutant IDH1 vaccine in newly diagnosed glioma. Study-wide background: Radiotherapy alone preceded vaccination by 4-6 weeks; alternatively, vaccination started with temozolomide cycles.

Trimming took off 5 bases at V and 1 base at J, with 11 bases between the two ends. CDR3 length: 14 residues. Germline V gene lookup returns CDR1 MNHEY and CDR2 SVGAGI. Clones were sequenced by immunoSEQ multiplex PCR, and TCRdb holds only the in-frame ones, with some missing. The table records about 38,000 clones, about four fifths of them present only once. Overall study results and limits: Pseudoprogression showed no apparent link to changes in top peripheral T cell clonotypes. Evidence of vaccine-induced immune responses was documented in 85% to 95% of patients.

As regards this clone: As yet, its antigen is unknown.

Time point given: week 23, last vaccination. Each vaccine dose was 300 ug of mutant IDH1 20-mer peptide, with topical imiquimod. The V gene is TRBV6-5, the J gene TRBJ2-5; no clear D. The receptor's source is a man in his forties with glioma. Material: PBMCs, obtained from a glioma patient whose treatment included an IDH1 peptide vaccine. The CDR3 region is CASSERRPQETQYF. CDR3 in DNA: TGTGCCAGCAGTGAAAGGAGACCCCAAGAGACCCAGTACTTC.